The 27 T cell receptor beta chains in this list originate from one sample, sequenced in a study of Ad26.COV2.S vaccination and SARS-CoV-2 variants. Method: immunoSEQ multiplex PCR; TCRdb's copy keeps in-frame clones and lacks some. The sample records roughly 700,000 clones, around 92% being singletons. The treatment here: some 20 received Ad26.COV2.S at low or high dose, single or two shots; about 5 received placebo; per-sample allocation not given. The study sampled participants on day 63 after the first vaccine or placebo injection. Sequenced material: peripheral blood, taken in a trial of Ad26.COV2.S vaccine versus placebo. The receptors come from a person aged 18-60 years who received the Ad26.COV2.S COVID-19 vaccine or a placebo.

Concerning this clone itself: Other nucleotide sequences in the sample specify the same CDR3. V and J are TRBV5-1 and TRBJ1-2, with no clear D. Trimming left V 0 bases short and J 2 bases short, with 5 bases between. CDR1 is SGHRS and CDR2 is YFSETQ in the germline V gene. The CDR3 totals 13 residues. Here the CDR3 reads CASSLDTNYGYTF. The DNA for the CDR3 is TGCGCCAGCAGCTTGGACACAAACTATGGCTACACCTTC.

This sequence joins TRBV7-2 and TRBJ2-1; tentative D call: TRBD1 (6 bases). Trimming removed 6 bases from V and 1 base from J, with 13 bases in between. Germline CDR1 and CDR2: SGHTA and FQGNSA. The CDR3 has 15 residues. The CDR3, as DNA: TGTGCCAGCAGTTTCTGGACAGTGTCCTACAATGAGCAGTTCTTC. Translating gives CASSFWTVSYNEQFF. The full variable domain, its missing parts supplied by reference TRBV7-2 and TRBJ2-1, is GAGVSQSPSNKVTEKGKDVELRCDPISGHTALYWYRQSLGQGLEFLIYFQGNSAPDKSGLPSDRFSAERTGGSVSTLTIQRTQQEDSAVYLCASSFWTVSYNEQFFGPGTRLTVL.

The chain has TRBV2 and TRBJ2-5; TRBD2 matches 10 bases. CDR1 and CDR2 from the germline V gene are SNHLY and FYNNEI. This CDR3 comprises 14 residues. J gave up 2 bases and V 8 bases, and 5 bases lay outside the gene matches. CDR3 sequence: CASSLAGIQETQYF. The CDR3 DNA reads TGTGCCAGCTCACTAGCGGGAATTCAAGAGACCCAGTACTTC.

This rearrangement joins TRBV6-6 to TRBJ1-5, with unresolved D. The CDR3 extends over 15 amino acids. Trimming cost V 4 bases and J 0 bases, with 10 bases left between them. CDR1 and CDR2 from the germline V gene are MNHNY and SVGAGI (reference sequence). The CDR3 nucleotides are TGTGCCAGCAGTTGGGGTAAGGGTAGCAATCAGCCCCAGCATTTT. It yields the protein CASSWGKGSNQPQHF.

The chain joins TRBV3-1 (or the pseudogene TRBV3-2) to TRBJ2-5; the match to TRBD2 covers 9 bases. The CDR3 loop spans 16 amino acids. V lost 4 bases, J lost 4 bases, and 10 bases stayed unmatched. Germline V gene sequence: CDR1 LGHDT, CDR2 YNNKEL (reference sequence). The CDR3 here is CASSRHAGGRVETQYF. In DNA, the CDR3 is TGTGCCAGCAGCCGCCACGCGGGGGGGCGTGTAGAGACCCAGTACTTC.

The rearrangement uses TRBV5-5 and TRBJ2-5, with TRBD1 matching 10 bases. Trimming at V came to 4 bases and at J to 4 bases, leaving 13 bases not matched to a gene. Germline V gene lookup returns CDR1 SGHKS and CDR2 YYEKEE (reference sequence). The CDR3 runs 17 residues. The chain's CDR3 is CASSPGQGGQLIETQYF. CDR3 nucleotides: TGTGCCAGCAGCCCAGGACAGGGGGGACAGTTGATAGAGACCCAGTACTTC.

J is TRBJ2-7 and V is TRBV4-3, with D uncertain. V was clipped by 0 bases and J by 0 bases, with 9 bases between them. The CDR3 contains 15 residues. Germline V gene lookup returns CDR1 LGHNA and CDR2 YSLEER. Here the CDR3 DNA reads TGCGCCAGCAGCCAAGAAAGGACCAGCTCCTACGAGCAGTACTTC. This translates into CASSQERTSSYEQYF.

The V call is TRBV7-2, the J call TRBJ2-3, with 10 bases aligning to TRBD2. This CDR3 has 17 residues. The V gene end was trimmed by 1 base and the J gene end by 2 bases; junction bases not matched to a gene: 6. Per germline, CDR1 SGHTA and CDR2 FQGNSA. The DNA of the CDR3 is TGTGCCAGCAGCTTAGACCCAGCGGGGGGGTACACAGATACGCAGTATTTT. Protein: CASSLDPAGGYTDTQYF.

The chain has TRBV7-9 and TRBJ2-6, with TRBD2 identical over 8 bases. V lost 5 bases to trimming and J lost 5 bases; unmatched junction nucleotides: 8. Germline assignment: CDR1 SEHNR and CDR2 FQNEAQ (reference sequence). CDR3 length: 16 residues. The CDR3 loop is CASSLNGGVWANVLTF. In nucleotides, the CDR3 is TGTGCCAGCAGCCTTAACGGGGGGGTCTGGGCCAACGTCCTGACTTTC.

CDR3 amino acids: CASSSKKGLAGGYEQYF. The CDR3, as DNA: TGTGCCAGCAGCTCCAAGAAGGGGCTAGCGGGGGGGTACGAGCAGTACTTC. V and J are TRBV21-1 and TRBJ2-7; the DNA was not compared with TRBD2, the D call given in the table. TRBV21-1 has pseudogene status. This CDR3 is built from 17 residues.

The V call is TRBV19, the J call TRBJ1-1; D is unclear. V shed 3 bases and J shed 1 base, with 15 bases lying between them. CDR3 length: 16 amino acids. Germline V gene sequence: CDR1 LNHDA, CDR2 SQIVND (reference sequence). CDR3 amino acids: CASSIDPASRNTEAFF. CDR3 DNA: TGTGCCAGTAGTATTGACCCCGCCAGCAGGAACACTGAAGCTTTCTTT.

This chain joins TRBV5-1 and TRBJ2-5, with D possibly being TRBD2 (7 bases). The ends were cut back, 0 bases at V and 5 bases at J, with 11 bases in the middle. Germline loops: CDR1 SGHRS, CDR2 YFSETQ. CDR3 length: 14 residues. The CDR3 coding sequence is TGCGCCAGCAGCTTGGTAGAGGGGGGGGAGACCCAGTACTTC. Amino acids: CASSLVEGGETQYF.

This clone came up once. V gene TRBV7-6 combines with J gene TRBJ2-3; TRBD2 agrees at 7 bases. This CDR3 is 15 amino acids long. Losses at the gene ends were 1 base for V and 1 base for J; bases not matched to a gene: 2. In germline, CDR1 is SGHVS, CDR2 FNYEAQ. For the CDR3, the DNA is TGTGCCAGCAGCTTAGGGACTAGAGGCACAGATACGCAGTATTTT. Protein product: CASSLGTRGTDTQYF.

The chain couples TRBV5-1 to TRBJ2-3, with D hard to call. The CDR3 consists of 12 residues. V dropped 1 base and J dropped 4 bases, with 4 bases sitting between them. In germline, CDR1 is SGHRS, CDR2 YFSETQ. The CDR3 sequence is CASSLPADTQYF. For the CDR3, the DNA is TGCGCCAGCAGCTTGCCAGCAGATACGCAGTATTTT.

This clone occurred once. V usage is TRBV6-5 and J usage is TRBJ1-2; TRBD1 aligns across 9 bases. Germline CDR1 MNHEY, CDR2 SVGAGI. The V and J ends lost 1 base and 8 bases, in that order; junction bases with no gene match: 2. The CDR3 has 13 residues. CDR3 amino acids: CASSYWDRDGYTF. CDR3 nucleotide sequence: TGTGCCAGCAGTTACTGGGACAGGGACGGCTACACCTTC.

This chain joins TRBV5-4 and TRBJ2-2; no clear D. The CDR3 consists of 12 residues. Trimming removed 2 bases at V and 4 bases at J, with 3 bases between. CDR1 and CDR2 from the germline V gene are SGHNT and YYREEE (reference sequence). CDR3 coding DNA: TGTGCCAGCAGCTTCTCCACCGGGGAGCTGTTTTTT. Translation gives CASSFSTGELFF. The variable domain in full, with the rest retrieved from reference TRBV5-4 and TRBJ2-2, is ETGVTQSPTHLIKTRGQQVTLRCSSQSGHNTVSWYQQALGQGPQFIFQYYREEENGRGNFPPRFSGLQFPNYSSELNVNALELDDSALYLCASSFSTGELFFGEGSRLTVL.

The V and J genes are TRBV7-2 and TRBJ1-3; no clear D gene. The length of the CDR3 is 13 residues. The V end was cut by 3 bases, the J end by 8 bases, with 11 bases between. Germline CDR1 and CDR2: SGHTA and FQGNSA. This chain's CDR3 is CASSFKLSDTIYF. For the CDR3, the DNA is TGTGCCAGCAGCTTTAAACTAAGCGACACCATATATTTT. Variable domain in full (rest from reference TRBV7-2 and TRBJ1-3): GAGVSQSPSNKVTEKGKDVELRCDPISGHTALYWYRQSLGQGLEFLIYFQGNSAPDKSGLPSDRFSAERTGGSVSTLTIQRTQQEDSAVYLCASSFKLSDTIYFGEGSWLTVV.

The CDR3 region is CASSLGPATNEKLFF. DNA for the CDR3: TGCGCCAGCAGCTTGGGACCCGCAACTAATGAAAAACTGTTTTTT. The chain recombines TRBV5-1 with TRBJ1-4, with D hard to call. CDR1 is SGHRS, CDR2 YFSETQ, per germline. Trimming cost V 0 bases and J 0 bases, with 6 bases left between them. This CDR3 has 15 amino acids. The full variable domain, completed using reference TRBV5-1 and TRBJ1-4, is KAGVTQTPRYLIKTRGQQVTLSCSPISGHRSVSWYQQTPGQGLQFLFEYFSETQRNKGNFPGRFSGRQFSNSRSEMNVSTLELGDSALYLCASSLGPATNEKLFFGSGTQLSVL.

The genes are TRBV7-2 and TRBJ2-7; TRBD1 matches at 8 bases. The CDR3 extends over 13 amino acids. The J segment lost 3 bases and the V segment lost 5 bases, leaving 3 bases of the junction unmatched. Germline assignment: CDR1 SGHTA and CDR2 FQGNSA. CDR3 region: CASSVTGDYEQYF. CDR3 sequence (DNA): TGTGCCAGCAGCGTGACAGGGGACTACGAGCAGTACTTC.

The V and J genes are TRBV7-2 and TRBJ2-7; D is unresolved. Germline lookup yields CDR1 SGHTA and CDR2 FQGNSA. This CDR3 contains 13 residues. The V end lost 5 bases, the J end lost 4 bases, and 12 bases lay between the germline ends. The CDR3: CASSPAGDYEQYF. CDR3 coding DNA: TGTGCCAGCAGCCCCGCAGGCGATTACGAGCAGTACTTC.

This clone was counted once. This chain connects TRBV27 to TRBJ2-3; TRBD2 agrees at 7 bases. Germline-derived CDR1 and CDR2 are MNHEY and SMNVEV (reference sequence). The CDR3 contains 14 residues. V shed 5 bases and J 3 bases; nucleotides not matched to a gene: 5. The CDR3 coding sequence is TGTGCCAGCAGTCGGGGGGTAGGGACAGATACGCAGTATTTT. Translating it yields CASSRGVGTDTQYF.

The chain uses TRBV20-1 and TRBJ2-1; D remains unclear. The CDR3 length is 11 residues. The V and J ends lost 0 bases and 9 bases respectively, with 6 bases between them. Germline V gives CDR1 DFQATT, CDR2 SNEGSKA (reference sequence). CDR3 residues: CSAREYLEQFF. DNA of the CDR3: TGCAGTGCTAGAGAGTACCTTGAGCAGTTCTTC.

In this sample, this clone turned up a few times. The V call is TRBV4-1, the J call TRBJ1-6, with 8 bases matching TRBD1. From germline, CDR1 is MGHRA and CDR2 YSYEKL. V was clipped by 5 bases and J by 5 bases; unmatched bases: 5. The CDR3 is 15 residues long. CDR3 in DNA: TGCGCCAGCAGCGCACCGACAGGGGATAATTCACCCCTCCACTTT. Translating gives CASSAPTGDNSPLHF.

This chain joins TRBV14 and TRBJ1-1; tentative D call: TRBD1 (5 bases). The germline V gene encodes CDR1 SGHDN and CDR2 FVKESK. The ends were cut back, 1 base at V and 5 bases at J, with 8 bases in the middle. CDR3 length: 13 residues. The CDR3 here is CASSQVGGTEAFF. The CDR3 DNA reads TGTGCCAGCAGCCAAGTGGGGGGAACTGAAGCTTTCTTT. The full variable domain, completed using reference TRBV14 and TRBJ1-1, is EAGVTQFPSHSVIEKGQTVTLRCDPISGHDNLYWYRRVMGKEIKFLLHFVKESKQDESGMPNNRFLAERTGGTYSTLKVQPAELEDSGVYFCASSQVGGTEAFFGQGTRLTVV.

This clone occurred once. The V call is TRBV5-5, the J call TRBJ1-1; D unclear. The CDR3 extends over 14 amino acids. Trimming took 1 base from V and 1 from J, leaving 8 bases between them. Germline V gene data show CDR1 as SGHKS and CDR2 as YYEKEE (reference sequence). CDR3 bases: TGTGCCAGCAGCTTGAGCAATAGGAACACTGAAGCTTTCTTT. Residues: CASSLSNRNTEAFF.

This chain uses TRBV3-1 (or the pseudogene TRBV3-2) with TRBJ2-7; possible D gene TRBD1, 5 bases. Trimming shortened V by 1 base and J by 1 base, and 8 bases separated the two germline ends. The CDR3 consists of 14 residues. In germline, CDR1 is LGHDT, CDR2 YNNKEL (reference sequence). The CDR3 loop reads CASSQATVSYEQYF. As DNA, the CDR3 is TGTGCCAGCAGCCAAGCGACAGTATCCTACGAGCAGTACTTC.

The sample holds a few counts of this clone. This chain joins TRBV19 and TRBJ2-3, with 12 bases identical to TRBD1. The V and J ends lost 2 bases and 6 bases, in that order; junction bases with no gene match: 6. Germline V CDR1 and CDR2: LNHDA, SQIVND (reference sequence). This CDR3 region has 16 residues. The CDR3 nucleotides are TGTGCCAGTAGTATACCCGGGGGACAGGGGGCTGATACGCAGTATTTT. Translated, it gives CASSIPGGQGADTQYF.